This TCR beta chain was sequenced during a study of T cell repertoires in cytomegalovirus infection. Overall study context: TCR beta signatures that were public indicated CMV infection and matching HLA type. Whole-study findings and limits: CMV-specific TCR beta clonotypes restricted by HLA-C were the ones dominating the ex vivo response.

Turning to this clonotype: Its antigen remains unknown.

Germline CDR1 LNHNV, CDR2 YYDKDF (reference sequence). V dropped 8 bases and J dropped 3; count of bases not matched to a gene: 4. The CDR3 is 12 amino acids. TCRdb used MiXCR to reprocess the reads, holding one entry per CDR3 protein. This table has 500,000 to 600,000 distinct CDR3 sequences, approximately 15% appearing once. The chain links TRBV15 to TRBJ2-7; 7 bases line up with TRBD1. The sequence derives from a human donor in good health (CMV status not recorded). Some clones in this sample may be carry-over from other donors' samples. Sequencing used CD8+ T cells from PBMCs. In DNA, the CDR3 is TGTGCCACCCGGGACAGTGGCTACGAGCAGTACTTC. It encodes CATRDSGYEQYF.